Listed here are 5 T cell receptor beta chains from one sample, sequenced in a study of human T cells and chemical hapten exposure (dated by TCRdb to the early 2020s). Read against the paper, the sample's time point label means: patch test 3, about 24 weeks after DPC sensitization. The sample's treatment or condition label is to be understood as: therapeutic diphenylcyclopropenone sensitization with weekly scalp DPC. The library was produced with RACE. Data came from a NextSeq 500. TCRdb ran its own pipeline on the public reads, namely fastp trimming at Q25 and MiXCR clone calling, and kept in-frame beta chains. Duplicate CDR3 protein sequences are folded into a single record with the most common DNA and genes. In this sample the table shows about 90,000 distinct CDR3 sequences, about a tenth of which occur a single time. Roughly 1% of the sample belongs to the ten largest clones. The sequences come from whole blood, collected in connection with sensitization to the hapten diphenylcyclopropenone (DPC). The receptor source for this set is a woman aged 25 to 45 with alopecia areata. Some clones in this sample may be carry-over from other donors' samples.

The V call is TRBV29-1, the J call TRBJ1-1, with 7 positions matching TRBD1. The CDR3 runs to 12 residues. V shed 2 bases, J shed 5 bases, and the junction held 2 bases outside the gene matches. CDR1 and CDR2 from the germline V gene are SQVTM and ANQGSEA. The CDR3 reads CSVERGRTEAFF. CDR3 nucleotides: TGCAGCGTTGAAAGGGGGCGAACTGAAGCTTTCTTT. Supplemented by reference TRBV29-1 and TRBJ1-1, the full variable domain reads SAVISQKPSRDICQRGTSLTIQCQVDSQVTMMFWYRQQPGQSLTLIATANQGSEATYESGFVIDKFPISRPNLTFSTLTVSNMSPEDSSIYLCSVERGRTEAFFGQGTRLTVV.

For the CDR3, the DNA is TGCAGCGTTGAGGAACTCCGTAAAGAGACCCAGTACTTC. This encodes CSVEELRKETQYF. The chain links TRBV29-1 to TRBJ2-5; D ambiguous. There are 13 residues in the CDR3. The germline gives CDR1 SQVTM, CDR2 ANQGSEA. V was clipped by 3 bases and J by 3 bases, with 11 bases between them.

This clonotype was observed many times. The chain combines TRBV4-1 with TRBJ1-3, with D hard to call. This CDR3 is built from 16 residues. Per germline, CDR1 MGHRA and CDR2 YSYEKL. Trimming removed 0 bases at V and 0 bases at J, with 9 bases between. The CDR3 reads CASSQDSRSSGNTIYF. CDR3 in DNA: TGCGCCAGCAGCCAAGACTCCCGAAGCTCTGGAAACACCATATATTTT.

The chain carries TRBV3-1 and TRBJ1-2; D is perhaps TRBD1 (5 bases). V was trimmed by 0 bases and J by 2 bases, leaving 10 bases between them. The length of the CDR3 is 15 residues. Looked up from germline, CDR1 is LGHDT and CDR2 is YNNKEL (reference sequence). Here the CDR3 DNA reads TGTGCCAGCAGCCAAGATACGAGACAGAACTATGGCTACACCTTC. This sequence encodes CASSQDTRQNYGYTF.

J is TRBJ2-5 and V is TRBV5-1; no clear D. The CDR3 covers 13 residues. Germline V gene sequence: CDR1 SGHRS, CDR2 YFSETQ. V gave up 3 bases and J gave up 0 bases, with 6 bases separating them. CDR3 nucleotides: TGCGCCAGCAGCTGGACGGACCAAGAGACCCAGTACTTC. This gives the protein CASSWTDQETQYF.